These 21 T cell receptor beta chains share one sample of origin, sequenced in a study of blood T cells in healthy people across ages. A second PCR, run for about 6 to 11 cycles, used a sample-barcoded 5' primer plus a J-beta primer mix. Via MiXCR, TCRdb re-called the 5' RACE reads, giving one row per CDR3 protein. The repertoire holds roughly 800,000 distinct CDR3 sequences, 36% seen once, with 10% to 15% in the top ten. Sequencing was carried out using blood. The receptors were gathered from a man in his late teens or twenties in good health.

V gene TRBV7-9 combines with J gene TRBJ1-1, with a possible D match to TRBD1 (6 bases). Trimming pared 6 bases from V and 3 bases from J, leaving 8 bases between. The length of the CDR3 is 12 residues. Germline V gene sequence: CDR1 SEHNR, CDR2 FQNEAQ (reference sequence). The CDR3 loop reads CASRRTDTEAFF. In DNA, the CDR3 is TGTGCCAGCAGGAGGACAGACACTGAAGCTTTCTTT.

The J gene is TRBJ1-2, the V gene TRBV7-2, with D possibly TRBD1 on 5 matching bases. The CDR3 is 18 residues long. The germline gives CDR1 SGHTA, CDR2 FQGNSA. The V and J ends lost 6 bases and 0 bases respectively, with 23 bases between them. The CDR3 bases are TGTGCCAGCAGACCTATGGGGGATCTTTACCTCTCTAACTATGGCTACACCTTC. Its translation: CASRPMGDLYLSNYGYTF. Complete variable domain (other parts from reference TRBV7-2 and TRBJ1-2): GAGVSQSPSNKVTEKGKDVELRCDPISGHTALYWYRQSLGQGLEFLIYFQGNSAPDKSGLPSDRFSAERTGGSVSTLTIQRTQQEDSAVYLCASRPMGDLYLSNYGYTFGSGTRLTVV.

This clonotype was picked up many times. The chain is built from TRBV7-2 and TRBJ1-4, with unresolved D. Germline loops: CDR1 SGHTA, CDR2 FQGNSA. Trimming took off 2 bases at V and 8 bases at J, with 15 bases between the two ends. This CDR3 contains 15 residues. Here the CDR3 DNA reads TGTGCCAGCAGCTTAAGTCTAGGACCTAGGGAAAAACTGTTTTTT. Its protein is CASSLSLGPREKLFF.

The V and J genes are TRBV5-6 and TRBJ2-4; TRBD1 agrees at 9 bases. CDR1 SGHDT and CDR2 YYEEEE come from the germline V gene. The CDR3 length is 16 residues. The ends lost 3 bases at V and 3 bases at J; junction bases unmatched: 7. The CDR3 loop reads CASSSNVGQGKNIQYF. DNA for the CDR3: TGTGCCAGCAGCTCCAACGTGGGACAGGGCAAAAACATTCAGTACTTC.

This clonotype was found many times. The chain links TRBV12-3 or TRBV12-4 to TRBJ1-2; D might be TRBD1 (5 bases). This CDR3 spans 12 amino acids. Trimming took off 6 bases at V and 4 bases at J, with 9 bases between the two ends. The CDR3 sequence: CASSLGPYGYTF. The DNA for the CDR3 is TGTGCCAGCAGCTTGGGACCCTATGGCTACACCTTC.

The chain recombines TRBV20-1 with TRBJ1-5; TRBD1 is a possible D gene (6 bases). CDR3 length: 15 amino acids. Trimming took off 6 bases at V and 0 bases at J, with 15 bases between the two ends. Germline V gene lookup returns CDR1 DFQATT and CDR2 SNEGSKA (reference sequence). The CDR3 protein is CSAQGGQNSNQPQHF. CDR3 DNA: TGCAGTGCCCAGGGAGGACAGAATAGCAATCAGCCCCAGCATTTT.

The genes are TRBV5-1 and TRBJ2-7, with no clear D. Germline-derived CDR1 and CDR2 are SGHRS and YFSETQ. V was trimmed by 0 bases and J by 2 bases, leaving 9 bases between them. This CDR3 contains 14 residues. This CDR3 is CASSLELGTYEQYF. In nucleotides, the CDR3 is TGCGCCAGCAGCTTGGAGTTGGGGACCTACGAGCAGTACTTC.

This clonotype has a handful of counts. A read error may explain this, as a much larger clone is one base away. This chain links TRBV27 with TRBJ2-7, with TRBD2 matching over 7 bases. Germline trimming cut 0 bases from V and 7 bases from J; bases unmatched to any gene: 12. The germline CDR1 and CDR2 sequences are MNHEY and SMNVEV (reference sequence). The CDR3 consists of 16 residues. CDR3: CASSLSGGGFYNEQYF. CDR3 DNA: TGTGCCAGCAGTTTATCGGGGGGGGGGTTCTACAATGAGCAGTACTTC.

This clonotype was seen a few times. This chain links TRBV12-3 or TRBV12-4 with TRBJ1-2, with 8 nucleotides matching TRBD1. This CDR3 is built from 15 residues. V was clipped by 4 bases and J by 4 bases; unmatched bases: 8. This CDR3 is CASSSDRVYRYGYTF. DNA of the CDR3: TGTGCCAGCAGTTCGGACAGGGTCTACCGCTATGGCTACACCTTC.

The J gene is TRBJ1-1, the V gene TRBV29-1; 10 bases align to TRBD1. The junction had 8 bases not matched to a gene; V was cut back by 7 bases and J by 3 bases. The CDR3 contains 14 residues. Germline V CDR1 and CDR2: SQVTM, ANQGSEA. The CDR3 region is CSATPTGGYTEAFF. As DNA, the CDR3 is TGCAGCGCTACCCCGACAGGGGGCTACACTGAAGCTTTCTTT.

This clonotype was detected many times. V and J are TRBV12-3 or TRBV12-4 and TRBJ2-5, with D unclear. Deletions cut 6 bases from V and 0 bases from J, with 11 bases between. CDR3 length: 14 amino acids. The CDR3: CASRLELYQETQYF. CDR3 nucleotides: TGTGCCAGCAGACTCGAATTGTACCAAGAGACCCAGTACTTC.

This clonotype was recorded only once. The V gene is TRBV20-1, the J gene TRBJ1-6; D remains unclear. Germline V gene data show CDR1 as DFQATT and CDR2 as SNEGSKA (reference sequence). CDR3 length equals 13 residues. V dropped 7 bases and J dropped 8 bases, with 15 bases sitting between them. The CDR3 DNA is TGCAGTGTCCAGATCGGTCCGGATTCACCCCTCCACTTT. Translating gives CSVQIGPDSPLHF.

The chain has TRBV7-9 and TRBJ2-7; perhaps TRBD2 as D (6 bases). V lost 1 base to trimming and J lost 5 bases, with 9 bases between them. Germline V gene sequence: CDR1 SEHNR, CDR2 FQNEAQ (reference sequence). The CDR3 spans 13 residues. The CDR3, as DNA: TGTGCCAGCAGCTTAGGAGGGAGGAACGAGCAGTACTTC. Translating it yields CASSLGGRNEQYF.

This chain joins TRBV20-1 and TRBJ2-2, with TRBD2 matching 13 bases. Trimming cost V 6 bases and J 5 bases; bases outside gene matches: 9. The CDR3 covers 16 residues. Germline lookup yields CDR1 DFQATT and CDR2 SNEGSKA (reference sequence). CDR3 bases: TGCAGTGCCGACTCAACTAGCGGGGGGGCAACCGGGGAGCTGTTTTTT. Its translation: CSADSTSGGATGELFF.

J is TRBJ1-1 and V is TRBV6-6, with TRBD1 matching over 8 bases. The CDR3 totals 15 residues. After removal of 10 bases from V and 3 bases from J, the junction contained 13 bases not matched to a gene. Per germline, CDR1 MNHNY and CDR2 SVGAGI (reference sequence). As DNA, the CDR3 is TGTGCCAACAGCTCCTCAGGGGGCAAGTACACTGAAGCTTTCTTT. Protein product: CANSSSGGKYTEAFF.

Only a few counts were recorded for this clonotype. The DNA of the CDR3 is TGTGCCAGCAGTCCCCGGGCAGGTTTTAACTATGGCTACACCTTC. Translated: CASSPRAGFNYGYTF. The rearrangement uses TRBV12-3 or TRBV12-4 and TRBJ1-2; D is uncertain. Trimming stripped 5 bases from V and 1 base from J, with 14 bases between. The CDR3 contains 15 residues.

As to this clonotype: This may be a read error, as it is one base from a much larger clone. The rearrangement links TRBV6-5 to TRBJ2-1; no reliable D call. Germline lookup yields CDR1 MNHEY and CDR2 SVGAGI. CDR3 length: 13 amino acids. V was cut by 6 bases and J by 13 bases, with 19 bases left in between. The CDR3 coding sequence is TGTGCCAGCAGACAAGATCTTGGCGGTGATCAGTTCTTC. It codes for CASRQDLGGDQFF.

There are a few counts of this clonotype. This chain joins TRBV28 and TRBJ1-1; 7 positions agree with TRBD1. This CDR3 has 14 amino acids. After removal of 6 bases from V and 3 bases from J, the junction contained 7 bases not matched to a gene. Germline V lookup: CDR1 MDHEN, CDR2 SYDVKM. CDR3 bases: TGTGCCAGCAGAGAGGGGGCTAGGGACACTGAAGCTTTCTTT. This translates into CASREGARDTEAFF. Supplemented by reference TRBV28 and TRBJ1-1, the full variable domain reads DVKVTQSSRYLVKRTGEKVFLECVQDMDHENMFWYRQDPGLGLRLIYFSYDVKMKEKGDIPEGYSVSREKKERFSLILESASTNQTSMYLCASREGARDTEAFFGQGTRLTVV.

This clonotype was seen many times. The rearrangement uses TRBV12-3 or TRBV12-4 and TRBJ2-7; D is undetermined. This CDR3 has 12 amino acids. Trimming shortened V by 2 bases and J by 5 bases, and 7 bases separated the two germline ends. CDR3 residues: CASSLSRDEQYF. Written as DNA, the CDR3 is TGTGCCAGCAGTTTATCCCGGGACGAGCAGTACTTC.

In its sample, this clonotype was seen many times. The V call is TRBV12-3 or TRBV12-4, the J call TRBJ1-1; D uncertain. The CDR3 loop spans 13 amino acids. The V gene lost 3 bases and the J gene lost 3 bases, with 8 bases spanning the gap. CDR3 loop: CASSFSGDTEAFF. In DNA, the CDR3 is TGTGCCAGCAGTTTTAGCGGAGACACTGAAGCTTTCTTT.

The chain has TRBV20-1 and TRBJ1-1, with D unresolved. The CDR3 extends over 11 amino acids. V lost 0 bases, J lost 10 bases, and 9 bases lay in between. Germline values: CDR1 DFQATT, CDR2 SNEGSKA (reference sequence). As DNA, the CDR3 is TGCAGTGCTAGAGAGAGGACCCGAGCTTTCTTT. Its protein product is CSARERTRAFF.